Described below is a single TCR beta chain sequence and its context. The antigen remains undetermined. Other nucleotide sequences from this sample produce the same CDR3. The data were obtained in a study of PD-1 blockade in classical Hodgkin lymphoma. Using immunoSEQ multiplex PCR, the repertoire was profiled, and TCRdb retains in-frame clones only, with some absent. This table holds about 46,000 clones, roughly 80% found once. Noted time point: cycle 4 day 1 (C4D1), after 5 to 7 weeks of nivolumab. Every patient was affected by relapse after autologous stem cell transplantation, while exposure to brentuximab vedotin was not uniform. General observations from the study: CD4+ TCR diversity climbed significantly by C4D1, unlike CD8+ TCR diversity. When set against healthy donors, newly diagnosed patients were reported to show lower baseline TCR diversity.

Material: peripheral blood mononuclear cells (PBMCs), obtained before the fourth cycle of nivolumab. The TCR comes from a human donor with classical Hodgkin lymphoma.

The CDR3 loop is CASSPTGLQETQYF. CDR3 sequence (DNA): TGTGCCAGCAGCCCGACAGGGTTACAAGAGACCCAGTACTTC. V is TRBV7-3 and J is TRBJ2-5, with 7 bases matching TRBD1. This CDR3 region has 14 residues. Trimming at V came to 5 bases and at J to 2 bases, leaving 5 bases not matched to a gene. CDR1 is SGHTA and CDR2 is FQGTGA in the germline V gene.